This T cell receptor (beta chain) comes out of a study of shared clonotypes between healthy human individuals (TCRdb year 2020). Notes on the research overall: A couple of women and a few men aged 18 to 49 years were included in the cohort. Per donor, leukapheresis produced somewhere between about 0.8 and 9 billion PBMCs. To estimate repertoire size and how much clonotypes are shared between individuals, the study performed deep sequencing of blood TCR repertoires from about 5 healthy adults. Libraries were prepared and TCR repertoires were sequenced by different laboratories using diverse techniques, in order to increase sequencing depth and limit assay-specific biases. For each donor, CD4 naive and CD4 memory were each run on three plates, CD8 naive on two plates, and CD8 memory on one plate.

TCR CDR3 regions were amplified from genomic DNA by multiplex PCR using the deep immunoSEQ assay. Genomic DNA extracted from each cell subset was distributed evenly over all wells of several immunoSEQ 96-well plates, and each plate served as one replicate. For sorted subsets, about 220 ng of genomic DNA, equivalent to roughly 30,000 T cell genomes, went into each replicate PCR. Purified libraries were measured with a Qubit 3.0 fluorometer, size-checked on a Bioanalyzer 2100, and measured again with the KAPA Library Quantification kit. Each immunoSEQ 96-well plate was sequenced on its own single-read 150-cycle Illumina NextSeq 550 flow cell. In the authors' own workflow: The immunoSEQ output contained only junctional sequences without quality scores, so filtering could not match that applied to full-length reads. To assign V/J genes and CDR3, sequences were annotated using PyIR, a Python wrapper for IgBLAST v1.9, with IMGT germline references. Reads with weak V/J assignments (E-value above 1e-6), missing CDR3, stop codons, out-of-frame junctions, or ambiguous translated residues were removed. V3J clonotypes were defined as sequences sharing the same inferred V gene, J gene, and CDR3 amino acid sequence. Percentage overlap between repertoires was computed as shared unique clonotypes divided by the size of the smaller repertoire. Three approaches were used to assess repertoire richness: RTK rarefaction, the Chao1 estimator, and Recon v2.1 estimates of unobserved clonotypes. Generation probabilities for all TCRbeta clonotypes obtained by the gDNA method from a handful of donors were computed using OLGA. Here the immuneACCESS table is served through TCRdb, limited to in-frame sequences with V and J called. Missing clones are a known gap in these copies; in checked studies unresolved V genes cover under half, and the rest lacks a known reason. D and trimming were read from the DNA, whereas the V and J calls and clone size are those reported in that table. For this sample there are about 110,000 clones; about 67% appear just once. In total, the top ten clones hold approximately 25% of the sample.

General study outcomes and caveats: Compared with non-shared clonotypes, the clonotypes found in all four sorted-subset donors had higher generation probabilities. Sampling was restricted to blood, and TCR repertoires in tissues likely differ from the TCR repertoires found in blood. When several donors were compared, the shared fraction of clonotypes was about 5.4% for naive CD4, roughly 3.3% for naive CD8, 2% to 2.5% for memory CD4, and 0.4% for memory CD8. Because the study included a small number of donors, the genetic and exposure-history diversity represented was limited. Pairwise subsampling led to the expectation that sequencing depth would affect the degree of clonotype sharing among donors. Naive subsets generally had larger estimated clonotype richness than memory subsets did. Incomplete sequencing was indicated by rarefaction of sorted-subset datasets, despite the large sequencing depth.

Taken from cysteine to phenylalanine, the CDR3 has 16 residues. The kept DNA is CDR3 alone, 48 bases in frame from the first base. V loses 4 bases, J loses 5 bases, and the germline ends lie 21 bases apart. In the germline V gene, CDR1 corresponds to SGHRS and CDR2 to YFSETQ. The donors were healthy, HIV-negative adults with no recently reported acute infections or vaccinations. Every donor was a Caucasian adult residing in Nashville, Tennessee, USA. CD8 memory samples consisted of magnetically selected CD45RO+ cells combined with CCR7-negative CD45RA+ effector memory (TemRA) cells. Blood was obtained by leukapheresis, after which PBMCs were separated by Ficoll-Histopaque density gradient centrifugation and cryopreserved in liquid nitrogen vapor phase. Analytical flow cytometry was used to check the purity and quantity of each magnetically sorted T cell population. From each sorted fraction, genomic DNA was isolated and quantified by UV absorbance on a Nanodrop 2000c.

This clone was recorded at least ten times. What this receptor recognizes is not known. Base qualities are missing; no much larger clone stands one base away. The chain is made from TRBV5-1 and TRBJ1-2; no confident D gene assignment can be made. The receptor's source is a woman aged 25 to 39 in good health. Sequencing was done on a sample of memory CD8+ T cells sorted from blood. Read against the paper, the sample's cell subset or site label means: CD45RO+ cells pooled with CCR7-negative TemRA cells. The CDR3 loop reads CASSPDLGSRVYGYTF. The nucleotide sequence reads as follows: TGCGCCAGCAGCCCGGACCTAGGGTCAAGGGTGTATGGCTACACCTTC.